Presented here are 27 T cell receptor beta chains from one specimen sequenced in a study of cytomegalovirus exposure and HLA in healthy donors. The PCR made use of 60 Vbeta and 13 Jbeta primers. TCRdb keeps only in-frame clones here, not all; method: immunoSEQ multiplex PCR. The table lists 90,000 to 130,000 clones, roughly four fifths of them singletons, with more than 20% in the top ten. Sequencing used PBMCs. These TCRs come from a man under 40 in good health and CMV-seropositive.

CDR3 loop: CSVRGGGKETQYF. The DNA for the CDR3 is TGCAGCGTCCGAGGGGGGGGGAAGGAGACCCAGTACTTC. The chain couples TRBV29-1 to TRBJ2-5; TRBD2 is a possible D gene (7 bases). V lost 6 bases and J lost 5, with 16 bases in between. Per the germline V gene, CDR1 is SQVTM and CDR2 is ANQGSEA. There are 13 residues in the CDR3.

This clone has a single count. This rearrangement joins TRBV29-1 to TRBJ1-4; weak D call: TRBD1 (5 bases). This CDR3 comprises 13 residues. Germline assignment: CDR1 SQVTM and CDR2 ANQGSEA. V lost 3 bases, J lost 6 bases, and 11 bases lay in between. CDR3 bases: TGCAGCGTTGAGTCCAGGGAGGATGAAAAACTGTTTTTT. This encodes CSVESREDEKLFF.

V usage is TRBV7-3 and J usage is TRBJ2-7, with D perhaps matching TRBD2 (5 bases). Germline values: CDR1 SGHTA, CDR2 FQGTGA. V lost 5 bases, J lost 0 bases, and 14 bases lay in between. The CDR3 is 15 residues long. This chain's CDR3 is CASSPMPGSSYEQYF. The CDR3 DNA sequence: TGTGCCAGCAGCCCGATGCCGGGGAGCTCCTACGAGCAGTACTTC.

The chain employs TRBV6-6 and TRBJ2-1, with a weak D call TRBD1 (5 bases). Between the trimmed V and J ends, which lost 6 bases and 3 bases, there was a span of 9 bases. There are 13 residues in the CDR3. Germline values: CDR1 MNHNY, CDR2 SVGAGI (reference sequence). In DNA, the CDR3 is TGTGCCAGCAGCACGGACAACTACAATGAGCAGTTCTTC. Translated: CASSTDNYNEQFF.

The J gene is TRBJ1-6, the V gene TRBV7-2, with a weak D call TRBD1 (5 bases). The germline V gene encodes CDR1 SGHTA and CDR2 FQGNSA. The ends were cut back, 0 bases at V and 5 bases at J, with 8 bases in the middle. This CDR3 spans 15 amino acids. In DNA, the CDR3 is TGTGCCAGCAGCTTAGCCCAGGGAAATAATTCACCCCTCCACTTT. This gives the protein CASSLAQGNNSPLHF.

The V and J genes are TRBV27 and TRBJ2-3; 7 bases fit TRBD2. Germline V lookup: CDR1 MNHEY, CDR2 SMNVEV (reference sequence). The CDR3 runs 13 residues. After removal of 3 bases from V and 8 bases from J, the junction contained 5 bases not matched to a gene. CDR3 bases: TGTGCCAGCAGTTTTACTAGCGCGGGTACGCAGTATTTT. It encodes CASSFTSAGTQYF.

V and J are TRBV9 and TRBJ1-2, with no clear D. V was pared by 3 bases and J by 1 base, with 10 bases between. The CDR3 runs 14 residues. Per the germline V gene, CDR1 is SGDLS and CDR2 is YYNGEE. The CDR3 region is CASSAVGSNYGYTF. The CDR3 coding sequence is TGTGCCAGCAGCGCAGTGGGCAGTAACTATGGCTACACCTTC.

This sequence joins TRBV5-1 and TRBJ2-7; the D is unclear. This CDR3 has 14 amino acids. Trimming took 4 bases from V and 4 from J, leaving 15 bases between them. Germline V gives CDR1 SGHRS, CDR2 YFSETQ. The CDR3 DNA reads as TGCGCCAGCAGCCTGGACCGTCTCGGGTACGAGCAGTACTTC. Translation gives CASSLDRLGYEQYF.

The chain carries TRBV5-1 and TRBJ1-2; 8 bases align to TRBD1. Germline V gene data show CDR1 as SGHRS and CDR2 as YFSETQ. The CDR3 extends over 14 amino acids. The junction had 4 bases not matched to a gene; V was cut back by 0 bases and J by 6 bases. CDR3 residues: CASSLAAGGNGYTF. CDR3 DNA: TGCGCCAGCAGCTTGGCGGCAGGGGGCAATGGCTACACCTTC.

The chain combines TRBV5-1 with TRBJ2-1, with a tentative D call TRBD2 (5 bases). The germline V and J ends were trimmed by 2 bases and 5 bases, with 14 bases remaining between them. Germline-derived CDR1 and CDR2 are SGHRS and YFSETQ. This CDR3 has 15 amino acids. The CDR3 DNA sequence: TGCGCCAGCAGCTTAGAGGGTTTTCAGAACAATGAGCAGTTCTTC. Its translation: CASSLEGFQNNEQFF. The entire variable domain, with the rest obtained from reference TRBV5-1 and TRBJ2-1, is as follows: KAGVTQTPRYLIKTRGQQVTLSCSPISGHRSVSWYQQTPGQGLQFLFEYFSETQRNKGNFPGRFSGRQFSNSRSEMNVSTLELGDSALYLCASSLEGFQNNEQFFGPGTRLTVL.

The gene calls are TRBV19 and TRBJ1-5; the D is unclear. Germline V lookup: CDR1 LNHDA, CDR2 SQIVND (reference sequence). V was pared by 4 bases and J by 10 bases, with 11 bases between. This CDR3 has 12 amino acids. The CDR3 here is CASSTPRGPQHF. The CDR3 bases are TGTGCCAGTAGTACCCCGCGGGGTCCCCAGCATTTT.

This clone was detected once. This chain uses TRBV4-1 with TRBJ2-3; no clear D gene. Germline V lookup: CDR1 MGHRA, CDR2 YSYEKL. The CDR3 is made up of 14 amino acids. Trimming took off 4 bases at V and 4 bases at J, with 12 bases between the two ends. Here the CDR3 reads CASSRRSLSDTQYF. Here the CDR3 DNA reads TGCGCCAGCAGCCGACGTTCACTATCAGATACGCAGTATTTT.

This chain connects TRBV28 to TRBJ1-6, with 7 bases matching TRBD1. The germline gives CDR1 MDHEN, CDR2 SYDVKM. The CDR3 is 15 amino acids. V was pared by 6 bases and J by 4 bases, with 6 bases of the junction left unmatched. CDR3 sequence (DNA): TGTGCCAGCAGCCGGGACAGTTTTTATAATTCACCCCTCCACTTT. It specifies CASSRDSFYNSPLHF.

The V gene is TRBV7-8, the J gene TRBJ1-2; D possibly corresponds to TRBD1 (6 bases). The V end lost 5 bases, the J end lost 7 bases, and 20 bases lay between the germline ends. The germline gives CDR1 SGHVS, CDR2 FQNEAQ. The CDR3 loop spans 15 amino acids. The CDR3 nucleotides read TGTGCCAGCAGCCCGCGACCGGGGGGCGAATCTGGCTACACCTTC. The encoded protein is CASSPRPGGESGYTF.

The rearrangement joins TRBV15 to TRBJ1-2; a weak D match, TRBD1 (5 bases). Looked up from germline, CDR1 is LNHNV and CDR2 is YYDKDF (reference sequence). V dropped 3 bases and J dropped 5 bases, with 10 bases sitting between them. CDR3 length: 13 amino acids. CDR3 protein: CATSSGGGYGYTF. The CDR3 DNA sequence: TGTGCCACCAGCAGTGGGGGGGGATATGGCTACACCTTC. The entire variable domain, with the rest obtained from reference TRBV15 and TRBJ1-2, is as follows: DAMVIQNPRYQVTQFGKPVTLSCSQTLNHNVMYWYQQKSSQAPKLLFHYYDKDFNNEADTPDNFQSRRPNTSFCFLDIRSPGLGDTAMYLCATSSGGGYGYTFGSGTRLTVV.

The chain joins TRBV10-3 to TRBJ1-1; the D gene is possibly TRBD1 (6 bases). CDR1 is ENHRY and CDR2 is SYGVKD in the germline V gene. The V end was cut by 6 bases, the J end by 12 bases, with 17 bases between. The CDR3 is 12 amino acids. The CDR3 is CAIRTQGRVSFF. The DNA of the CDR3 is TGTGCCATCAGAACCCAGGGGAGAGTGTCTTTCTTT.

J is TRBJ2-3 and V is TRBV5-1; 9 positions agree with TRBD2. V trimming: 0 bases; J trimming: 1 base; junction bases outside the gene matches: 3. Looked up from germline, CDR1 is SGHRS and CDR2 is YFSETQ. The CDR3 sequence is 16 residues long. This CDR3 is CASSLVPSGGTDTQYF. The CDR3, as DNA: TGCGCCAGCAGCTTGGTTCCTAGCGGGGGCACAGATACGCAGTATTTT.

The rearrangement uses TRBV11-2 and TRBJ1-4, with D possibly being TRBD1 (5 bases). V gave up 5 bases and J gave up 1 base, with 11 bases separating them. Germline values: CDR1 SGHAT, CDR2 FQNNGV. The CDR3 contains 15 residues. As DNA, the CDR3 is TGTGCCAGCAGCCAAGTTGACAGAACTAATGAAAAACTGTTTTTT. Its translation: CASSQVDRTNEKLFF. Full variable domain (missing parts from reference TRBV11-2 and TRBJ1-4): EAGVAQSPRYKIIEKRQSVAFWCNPISGHATLYWYQQILGQGPKLLIQFQNNGVVDDSQLPKDRFSAERLKGVDSTLKIQPAKLEDSAVYLCASSQVDRTNEKLFFGSGTQLSVL.

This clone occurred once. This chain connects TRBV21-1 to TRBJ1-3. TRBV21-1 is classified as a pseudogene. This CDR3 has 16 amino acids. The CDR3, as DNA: TGTGCCAGCAGCAAAGCCCCCGAGGGTGGCGGAAACACCATATATTTT. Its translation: CASSKAPEGGGNTIYF.

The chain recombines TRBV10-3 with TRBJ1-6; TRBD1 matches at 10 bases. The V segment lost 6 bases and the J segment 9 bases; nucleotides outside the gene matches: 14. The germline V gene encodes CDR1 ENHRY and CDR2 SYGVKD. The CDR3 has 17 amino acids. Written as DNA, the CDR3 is TGTGCCATCAGGAGCTCAGGATCGGGACAGGGGTCTTCACCCCTCCACTTT. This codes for CAIRSSGSGQGSSPLHF.

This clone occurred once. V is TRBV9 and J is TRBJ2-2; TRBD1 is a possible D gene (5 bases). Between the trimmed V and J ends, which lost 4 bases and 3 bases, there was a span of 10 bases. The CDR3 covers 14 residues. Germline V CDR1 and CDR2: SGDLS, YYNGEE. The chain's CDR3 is CASSPRQYTGELFF. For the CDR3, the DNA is TGTGCCAGCAGCCCCCGACAGTACACCGGGGAGCTGTTTTTT.

CDR3 in amino acids: CASSLRLAGNEQYF. CDR3 DNA: TGTGCCAGCAGCCTCCGACTAGCGGGGAACGAGCAGTACTTC. The chain is built from TRBV27 and TRBJ2-5, with 11 bases lining up with TRBD2. The end of the DNA aligns better with TRBJ2-7, so the J call may be wrong. CDR1 MNHEY and CDR2 SMNVEV come from the germline V gene (reference sequence). The CDR3 loop spans 14 amino acids.

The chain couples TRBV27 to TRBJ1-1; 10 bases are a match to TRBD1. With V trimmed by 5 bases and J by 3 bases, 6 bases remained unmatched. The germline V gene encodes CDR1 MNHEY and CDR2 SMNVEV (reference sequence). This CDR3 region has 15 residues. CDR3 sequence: CASSLNGQGDTEAFF. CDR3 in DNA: TGTGCCAGCAGTCTTAACGGACAGGGGGACACTGAAGCTTTCTTT.

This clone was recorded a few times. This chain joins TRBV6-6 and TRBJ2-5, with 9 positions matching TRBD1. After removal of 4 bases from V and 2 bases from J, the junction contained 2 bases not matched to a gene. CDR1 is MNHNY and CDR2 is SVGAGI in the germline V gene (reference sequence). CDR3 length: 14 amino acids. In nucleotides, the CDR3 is TGTGCCAGCAGTTCCGGGACAGGGCAAGAGACCCAGTACTTC. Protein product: CASSSGTGQETQYF.

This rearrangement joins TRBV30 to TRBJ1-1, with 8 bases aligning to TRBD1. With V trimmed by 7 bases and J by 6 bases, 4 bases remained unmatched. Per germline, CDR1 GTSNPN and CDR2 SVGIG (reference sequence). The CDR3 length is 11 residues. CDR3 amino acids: CALQGESEAFF. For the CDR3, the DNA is TGTGCCTTACAGGGGGAGTCTGAAGCTTTCTTT.

This chain's CDR3 is CSAVGRGRDYGYTF. For the CDR3, the DNA is TGCAGCGCCGTGGGCAGGGGGCGCGACTATGGCTACACCTTC. The chain employs TRBV29-1 and TRBJ1-2; 8 positions agree with TRBD1. The CDR3 has 14 residues. V dropped 7 bases and J dropped 3; count of bases not matched to a gene: 10. Germline values: CDR1 SQVTM, CDR2 ANQGSEA.

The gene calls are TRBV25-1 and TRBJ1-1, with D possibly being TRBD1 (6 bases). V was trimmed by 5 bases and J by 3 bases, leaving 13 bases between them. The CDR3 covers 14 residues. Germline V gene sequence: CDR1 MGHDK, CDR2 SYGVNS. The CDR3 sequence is CASSNQGRDTEAFF. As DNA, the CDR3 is TGTGCCAGCAGTAACCAGGGGAGGGACACTGAAGCTTTCTTT.